This is a list of T cell receptor beta chains from one sample in a study of blood T cell repertoires in COVID-19. Assay: immunoSEQ multiplex PCR; the TCRdb copy retains only in-frame clones and omits some. The table records 15,000 to 20,000 clones, 70% to 90% of them present only once. The sample was peripheral blood. The receptors originated from a human donor with active COVID-19. The donor label of this sample is uncertain. Both conserved end residues are part of each CDR3. Fields, in order: J gene, clone size, V gene, D gene, CDR3 DNA, CDR3 protein. A D gene is named only where the DNA matches it firmly. Clone size, where shown, is once, few, many, or a class for clones that have expanded.

TRBJ2-1 | . | TRBV21-1 | . | TGTGCCAGACCTATACCGGGACAGGATTACAATGAGCAGTTCTTC | CARPIPGQDYNEQFF
TRBJ1-5 | few | TRBV2 | . | TGTGCCAGCAGACCGGGAGGATTGATAGATCAGCCCCAGCATTTT | CASRPGGLIDQPQHF
TRBJ2-2 | . | TRBV7-9 | . | TGTGCCAGCGGAGCGGGCCAAGCCACCGGGGAGCTGTTTTTT | CASGAGQATGELFF
TRBJ2-7 | . | TRBV29-1 | TRBD1 | TGCAGCGTTGAGTTCCGGGACAGGGGTTTATACGAGCAGTACTTC | CSVEFRDRGLYEQYF
TRBJ2-1 | once | TRBV9 | TRBD2 | TGTGCCAGCAGCGTAGTAGCGGGAGGTGACAATGAGCAGTTCTTC | CASSVVAGGDNEQFF
TRBJ1-1 | . | TRBV27 | . | TGTGCCAGCAGTTTGGACAGCTTCCGGACTGAAGCTTTCTTT | CASSLDSFRTEAFF
TRBJ2-2 | . | TRBV6-5 | . | TGTGCCAGCAGTTACCAACGACAGACCGGGGAGCTGTTTTTT | CASSYQRQTGELFF
TRBJ2-3 | . | TRBV29-1 | TRBD2 | TGCAGCGTCGGCGGACTAGCGGGAGAGGTGGCAGATACGCAGTATTTT | CSVGGLAGEVADTQYF
TRBJ1-2 | . | TRBV3-1/TRBV3-2 | TRBD1 | TGTGCCAGCAGCCGCCCGACAGGGGGTTTTTTCGGCTACACCTTC | CASSRPTGGFFGYTF
TRBJ2-7 | . | TRBV2 | . | TGTGCCAGCAGTGACAGACTGCTTCCTACGGAGCAGTACTTC | CASSDRLLPTEQYF
TRBJ2-6 | . | TRBV2 | TRBD1 | TGTGCCAGCTCCGGGACAGGGGGATCATCTGGGGCCAACGTCCTGACTTTC | CASSGTGGSSGANVLTF
TRBJ1-5 | . | TRBV5-6 | . | TGTGCCAGCAGCTTGGCGTCGAGGGGAGGACGCAATCAGCCCCAGCATTTT | CASSLASRGGRNQPQHF
TRBJ2-2 | . | TRBV10-3 | TRBD1 | TGTGCCTCCCGGACAGGGACCACCGGGGAGCTGTTTTTT | CASRTGTTGELFF
TRBJ1-2 | . | TRBV5-1 | . | TGCGCCAGCAGCAAGGACAGAGATGGCTACACCTTC | CASSKDRDGYTF
TRBJ1-6 | . | TRBV9 | . | TGTGCCAGCAGCGCACAGCCCTATAATTCACCCCTCCACTTT | CASSAQPYNSPLHF